This T cell receptor (beta chain) was sequenced for a study of radiotherapy plus CTLA-4 blockade in lung cancer. In the study overall: Objective responses emerged in around 18% of patients, and roughly 28% attained disease control. Whole-study findings and limits: TCR clones of tumor origin grew in blood after radiotherapy plus ipilimumab. Dynamics of early blood T cell clones, together with interferon-beta, were reportedly the best predictors of response.

People whose metastatic non-small-cell lung cancer was chemo-refractory got focal radiation along with CTLA-4 blockade by ipilimumab. Details on this clone: Its specificity is not known.

The assay was immunoSEQ multiplex PCR, and TCRdb's table has in-frame clones only and misses some. The data show 55,000 to 65,000 clones, 60% to 80% seen once. CDR1 MNHEY and CDR2 SMNVEV come from the germline V gene (reference sequence). Trimming cost V 7 bases and J 5 bases; bases outside gene matches: 7. This CDR3 has 13 amino acids. The sequence was obtained from a human donor with non-small cell lung cancer who had a complete response to radiotherapy plus ipilimumab. The sequencing here drew on peripheral blood, taken from a patient treated with radiotherapy plus ipilimumab. The chain has TRBV27 and TRBJ2-7, with 8 bases matching TRBD2. The chain's CDR3 is CASKGLVSHEQYF. CDR3 nucleotides: TGTGCCAGCAAGGGACTAGTAAGCCACGAGCAGTACTTC.